A selection of T cell receptor beta chains follows, all from one sample in a study of blood T cell repertoires in COVID-19. Some clones are missing from TCRdb's copy, which holds only in-frame ones; the method was immunoSEQ multiplex PCR. The table lists some 150,000 clones, roughly 89% of them singletons. The sequenced sample consisted of peripheral blood. These receptors were taken from a woman in her 50s with acute or convalescent COVID-19. The CDR3 runs from the conserved cysteine through the conserved F or W. A D gene is named only where the DNA matches it firmly. The size of a clone is reported for some rows only, either as once, few or many, or as a class for expanded clones.

TRBV12-5	TRBJ2-7	NA	TRBD1	CASGGQGWEQYF	TGTGCTAGTGGTGGACAGGGTTGGGAGCAGTACTTC
TRBV5-1	TRBJ1-1	NA	NA	CASRTGDTEAFF	TGCGCCAGCAGGACGGGGGACACTGAAGCTTTCTTT
TRBV21-1	TRBJ2-4	NA	NA	CATPGLAPKPNLNIQYF	TGTGCCACGCCGGGACTAGCGCCTAAGCCTAACTTAAACATTCAGTACTTC
TRBV27	TRBJ2-2	NA	NA	CASRFSNRGELFF	TGTGCCAGCAGGTTCAGTAACAGAGGGGAGCTGTTTTTT
TRBV6-5	TRBJ1-6	NA	TRBD1	CASSYRGPSSPLHF	TGTGCCAGCAGTTACAGGGGGCCTTCTTCACCCCTCCACTTT
TRBV25-1	TRBJ2-1	NA	NA	CASSQGSYNEQFF	TGTGCCAGCAGTCAGGGCTCCTACAATGAGCAGTTCTTC
TRBV5-5	TRBJ2-1	NA	TRBD1	CASSRTGDLNNEQFF	TGTGCCAGCAGCCGGACAGGGGATCTGAACAATGAGCAGTTCTTC
TRBV5-1	TRBJ2-7	NA	NA	CASSPLGGYEQYF	TGCGCCAGCAGCCCGCTGGGGGGCTACGAGCAGTACTTC
TRBV19	TRBJ1-2	NA	NA	CASSRSFYGYTF	TGTGCCAGTTCACGGTCCTTCTATGGCTACACCTTC
TRBV7-9	TRBJ1-1	NA	NA	CASSLLEGGTEAFF	TGTGCCAGCAGCTTACTTGAAGGGGGCACTGAAGCTTTCTTT
TRBV18	TRBJ2-1	NA	TRBD2	CASSPPNRGGHNEQFF	TGTGCCAGCTCACCACCTAATCGGGGGGGCCATAATGAGCAGTTCTTC
TRBV9	TRBJ2-3	once	NA	CASSPDWSTDTQYF	TGTGCCAGCAGCCCGGACTGGAGCACAGATACGCAGTATTTT
TRBV24-1	TRBJ2-2	NA	NA	CATSDFLGARTGELFF	TGTGCCACCAGTGATTTTTTGGGGGCGAGGACCGGGGAGCTGTTTTTT
TRBV12-3/TRBV12-4	TRBJ2-5	NA	NA	CASRPYREETQYF	TGTGCCAGCAGACCCTACAGGGAAGAGACCCAGTACTTC
TRBV27	TRBJ1-2	once	NA	CASSSPPYGYTF	TGTGCCAGCAGTTCCCCCCCTTATGGCTACACCTTC
TRBV9	TRBJ1-3	NA	NA	CASSSQGTGNTIYF	TGTGCCAGCAGCTCACAGGGCACTGGAAACACCATATATTTT
TRBV5-4	TRBJ1-4	NA	TRBD1	CASSLQGAQEKLFF	TGTGCCAGCAGCTTACAGGGGGCGCAGGAAAAACTGTTTTTT
TRBV3-1/TRBV3-2	TRBJ1-2	NA	NA	CASSQEGASYGYTF	TGTGCCAGCAGCCAAGAGGGGGCGAGCTATGGCTACACCTTC
TRBV27	TRBJ1-2	NA	NA	CASSSTLSHSYTF	TGTGCCAGCAGTTCAACACTATCACATAGCTACACCTTC
TRBV6-5	TRBJ2-1	NA	TRBD1	CASIDRGSSYNEQFF	TGTGCCAGCATAGACAGGGGGAGCTCCTACAATGAGCAGTTCTTC
TRBV6-5	TRBJ2-1	NA	TRBD1	CASTSRDRANNEQFF	TGTGCCAGCACGTCCCGGGACAGGGCGAACAATGAGCAGTTCTTC
TRBV11-2	TRBJ2-1	NA	NA	CASSRLGMQGGGEFF	TGTGCCAGCAGCCGCCTAGGGATGCAGGGGGGCGGTGAGTTCTTC
TRBV7-3	TRBJ1-2	NA	NA	CASSPSPGTKGGYTF	TGTGCCAGCAGCCCCTCTCCCGGGACAAAAGGTGGCTACACCTTC
TRBV28	TRBJ2-7	NA	TRBD2	CASSSLAGAYLGEQYF	TGTGCCAGCAGTTCACTAGCGGGGGCTTACCTGGGGGAGCAGTACTTC
TRBV5-4	TRBJ1-2	NA	NA	CASSLEQGRGYGYTF	TGTGCCAGCAGCTTGGAACAGGGTAGGGGCTATGGCTACACCTTC
TRBV30	TRBJ1-2	NA	TRBD1	CAWSPDRGYGYTF	TGTGCCTGGAGTCCAGACAGGGGTTATGGCTACACCTTC
TRBV2	TRBJ2-6	once	NA	CASRGRSGGANVLTF	TGTGCCAGCAGGGGTCGAAGCGGGGGGGCCAACGTCCTGACTTTC
TRBV27	TRBJ1-1	few	NA	CASSLQMNTEAFF	TGTGCCAGCAGTCTACAGATGAACACTGAAGCTTTCTTT
TRBV27	TRBJ2-7	NA	NA	CASSLLAGDEQYF	TGTGCCAGCAGTTTATTGGCAGGGGACGAGCAGTACTTC
TRBV27	TRBJ1-2	NA	NA	CASSAYRNNYGYTF	TGTGCCAGCAGTGCCTACAGGAATAACTATGGCTACACCTTC
TRBV19	TRBJ2-5	once	TRBD2	CASSGGTSSLEETQYF	TGTGCCAGTAGTGGTGGGACTAGCTCCCTAGAAGAGACCCAGTACTTC
TRBV4-2	TRBJ1-1	NA	NA	CASSPERGAGTEAFF	TGTGCCAGCAGCCCCGAGAGGGGCGCGGGGACTGAAGCTTTCTTT
TRBV20-1	TRBJ1-1	NA	NA	CSAIFGGAFF	TGCAGTGCTATCTTCGGGGGAGCTTTCTTT
TRBV7-3	TRBJ2-2	NA	NA	CASSLNSVSNTGELFF	TGTGCCAGCAGCTTAAACTCCGTATCAAACACCGGGGAGCTGTTTTTT
TRBV2	TRBJ1-1	NA	NA	CASSEGFRSLNTEAFF	TGTGCCAGCAGTGAAGGCTTCAGGTCCCTGAACACTGAAGCTTTCTTT
TRBV5-6	TRBJ2-2	NA	NA	CASSSPGTPNTGELFF	TGTGCCAGCAGCTCTCCCGGGACACCGAACACCGGGGAGCTGTTTTTT
TRBV3-1/TRBV3-2	TRBJ1-1	few	TRBD1	CASSQEGGQGASRAFF	TGTGCCAGCAGCCAAGAAGGGGGACAGGGGGCTTCGAGAGCTTTCTTT
TRBV5-1	TRBJ1-1	NA	TRBD1	CASSKLTGGGSEAFF	TGCGCCAGCAGCAAACTGACAGGGGGTGGATCTGAAGCTTTCTTT
TRBV27	TRBJ2-7	NA	NA	CASSLLTGPVYEQYF	TGTGCCAGCAGTTTATTGACAGGTCCCGTCTACGAGCAGTACTTC
TRBV30	TRBJ1-2	NA	NA	CAWAGTNYGYTF	TGTGCCTGGGCCGGGACAAACTATGGCTACACCTTC
TRBV6-5	TRBJ1-2	once	TRBD1	CASRPGQGHGYTF	TGTGCCAGCAGGCCGGGACAGGGGCATGGCTACACCTTC
TRBV10-3	TRBJ2-1	NA	TRBD1	CAISEYAGTGGTNEQFF	TGTGCCATCAGTGAGTATGCCGGGACAGGGGGGACCAATGAGCAGTTCTTC
TRBV5-1	TRBJ1-1	NA	TRBD1	CASSGTGTGVGAFF	TGCGCCAGCAGCGGAACCGGGACAGGGGTAGGAGCTTTCTTT
TRBV7-3	TRBJ2-6	NA	NA	CASSLDSSGANVLTF	TGTGCCAGCAGCTTAGACAGCTCTGGGGCCAACGTCCTGACTTTC
TRBV28	TRBJ1-2	NA	NA	CASRATGFFGYTF	TGTGCCAGCAGGGCCACAGGGTTCTTCGGCTACACCTTC
TRBV29-1	TRBJ1-2	NA	NA	CSVLGGNYGYTF	TGCAGCGTTCTCGGGGGGAACTATGGCTACACCTTC
TRBV3-1/TRBV3-2	TRBJ1-1	few	NA	CASSQDIPRRGKVSIAFF	TGTGCCAGCAGCCAAGATATCCCGCGGCGGGGAAAAGTCTCGATAGCTTTCTTT
TRBV19	TRBJ2-1	NA	TRBD2	CASRWEGLDNEQFF	TGTGCCAGTAGATGGGAGGGCCTTGACAATGAGCAGTTCTTC
TRBV20-1	TRBJ1-1	NA	NA	CSASRQQTTSWNTEAFF	TGCAGTGCTAGTCGACAGCAAACCACTTCATGGAACACTGAAGCTTTCTTT
TRBV5-4	TRBJ2-2	few	TRBD2	CASSSMTSGRNTGELFF	TGTGCCAGCAGCTCCATGACTAGCGGGAGGAACACCGGGGAGCTGTTTTTT
TRBV6-5	TRBJ2-1	NA	NA	CASSYSGPGYNEQFF	TGTGCCAGCAGTTACTCCGGTCCAGGGTACAATGAGCAGTTCTTC
TRBV2	TRBJ2-1	NA	NA	CASSETEEQFF	TGTGCCAGCAGTGAAACCGAGGAGCAGTTCTTC
TRBV5-5	TRBJ2-3	NA	NA	CASSLLVLDDTQYF	TGTGCCAGCAGTTTACTAGTTCTTGACGATACGCAGTATTTT
TRBV20-1	TRBJ1-6	few	NA	CSASRRSSYNSPLHF	TGCAGTGCTAGTCGGAGGAGCTCCTATAATTCACCCCTCCACTTT
TRBV25-1	TRBJ2-7	NA	TRBD2	CASSEWGGRAYEQYF	TGTGCCAGCAGTGAATGGGGCGGGAGGGCCTACGAGCAGTACTTC
TRBV4-2	TRBJ1-6	NA	NA	CASSQGQGNSPLHF	TGTGCCAGCAGCCAAGGGCAGGGTAATTCACCCCTCCACTTT
TRBV25-1	TRBJ2-7	NA	NA	CASRGSSYEQYF	TGTGCCAGCAGAGGGAGTTCCTACGAGCAGTACTTC
TRBV12-5	TRBJ1-1	NA	NA	CASGLAGGDTEAFF	TGTGCTAGTGGTTTGGCCGGCGGGGACACTGAAGCTTTCTTT
TRBV6-6	TRBJ1-2	NA	NA	CASSYTGSGYTF	TGTGCCAGCAGTTACACCGGGAGCGGCTACACCTTC